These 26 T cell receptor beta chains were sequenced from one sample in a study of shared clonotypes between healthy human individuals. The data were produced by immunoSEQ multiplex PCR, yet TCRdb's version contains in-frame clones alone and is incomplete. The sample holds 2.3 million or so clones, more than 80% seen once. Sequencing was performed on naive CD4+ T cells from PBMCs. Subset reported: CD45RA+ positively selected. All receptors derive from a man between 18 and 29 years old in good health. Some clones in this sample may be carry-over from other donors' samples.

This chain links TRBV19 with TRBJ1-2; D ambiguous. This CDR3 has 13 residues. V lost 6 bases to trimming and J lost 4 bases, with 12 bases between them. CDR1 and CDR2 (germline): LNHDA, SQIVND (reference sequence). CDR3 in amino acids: CASRIGVPYGYTF. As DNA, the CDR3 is TGTGCCAGTAGGATTGGGGTCCCCTATGGCTACACCTTC.

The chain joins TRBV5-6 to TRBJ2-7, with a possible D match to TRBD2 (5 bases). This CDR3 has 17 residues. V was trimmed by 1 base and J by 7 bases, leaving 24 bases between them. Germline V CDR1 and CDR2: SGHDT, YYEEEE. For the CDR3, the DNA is TGTGCCAGCAGCTTGTTTGATGGCGGCCCCCGCTCGGGGGAGCAGTACTTC. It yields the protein CASSLFDGGPRSGEQYF.

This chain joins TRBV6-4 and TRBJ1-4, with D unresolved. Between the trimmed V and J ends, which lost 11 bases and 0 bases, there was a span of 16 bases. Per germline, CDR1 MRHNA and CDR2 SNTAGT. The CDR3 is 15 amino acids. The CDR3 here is CAGIGPPTTNEKLFF. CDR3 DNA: TGTGCCGGGATTGGACCTCCCACAACTAATGAAAAACTGTTTTTT.

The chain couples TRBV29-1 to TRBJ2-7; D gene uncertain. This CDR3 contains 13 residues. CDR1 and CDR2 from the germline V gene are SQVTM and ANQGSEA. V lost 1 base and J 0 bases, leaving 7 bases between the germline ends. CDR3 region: CSVEAANSYEQYF. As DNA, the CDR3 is TGCAGCGTTGAAGCGGCCAACTCCTACGAGCAGTACTTC.

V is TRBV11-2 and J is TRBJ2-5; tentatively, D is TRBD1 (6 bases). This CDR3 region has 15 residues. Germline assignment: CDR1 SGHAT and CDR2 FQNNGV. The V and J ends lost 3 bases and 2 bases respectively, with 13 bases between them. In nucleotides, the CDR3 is TGTGCCAGCAGCTTGCTGGGACAATATCAAGAGACCCAGTACTTC. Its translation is CASSLLGQYQETQYF.

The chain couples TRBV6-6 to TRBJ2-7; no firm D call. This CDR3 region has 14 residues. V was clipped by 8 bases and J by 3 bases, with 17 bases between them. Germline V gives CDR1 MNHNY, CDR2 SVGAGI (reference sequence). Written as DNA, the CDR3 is TGTGCCAGCGGTCCCGGTGTAGTCTACTACGAGCAGTACTTC. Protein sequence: CASGPGVVYYEQYF.

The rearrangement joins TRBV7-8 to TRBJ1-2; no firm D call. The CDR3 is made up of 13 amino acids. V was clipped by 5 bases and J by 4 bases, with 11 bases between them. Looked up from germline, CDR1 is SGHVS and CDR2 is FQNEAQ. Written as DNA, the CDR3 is TGTGCCAGCAGCCCAGACGACGGCTATGGCTACACCTTC. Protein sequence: CASSPDDGYGYTF.

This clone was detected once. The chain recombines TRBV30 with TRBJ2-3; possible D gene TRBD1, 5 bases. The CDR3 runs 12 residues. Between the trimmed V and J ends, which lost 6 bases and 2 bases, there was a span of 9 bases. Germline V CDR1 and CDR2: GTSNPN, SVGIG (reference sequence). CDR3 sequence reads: CACAGSTDTQYF. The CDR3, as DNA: TGTGCCTGTGCAGGGTCCACAGATACGCAGTATTTT.

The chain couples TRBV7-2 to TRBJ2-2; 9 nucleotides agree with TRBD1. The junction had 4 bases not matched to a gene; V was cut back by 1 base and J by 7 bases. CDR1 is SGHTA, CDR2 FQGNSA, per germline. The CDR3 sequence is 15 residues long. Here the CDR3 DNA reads TGTGCCAGCAGCTTAGTAGGACAGGGGATCGGGGAGCTGTTTTTT. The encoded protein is CASSLVGQGIGELFF.

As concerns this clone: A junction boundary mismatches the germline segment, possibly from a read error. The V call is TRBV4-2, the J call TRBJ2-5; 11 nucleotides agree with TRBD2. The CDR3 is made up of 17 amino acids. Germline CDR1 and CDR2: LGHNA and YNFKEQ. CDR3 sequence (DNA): TGTGCCAGCAGTCAAGCGCTTAGCGGGGGGGGCCAAGAGACCCAGTACTTC. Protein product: CASSQALSGGGQETQYF.

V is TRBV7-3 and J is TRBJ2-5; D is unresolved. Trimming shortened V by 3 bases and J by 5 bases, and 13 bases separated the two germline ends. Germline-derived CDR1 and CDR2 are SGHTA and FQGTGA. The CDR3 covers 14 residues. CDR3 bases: TGTGCCAGCAGCTTTGACCATTCGTCGGAGACCCAGTACTTC. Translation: CASSFDHSSETQYF.

For the CDR3, the DNA is TGTGCCACCCAAAAGACAGCTCAGATCGTGGAGCTGTTTTTT. This translates into CATQKTAQIVELFF. The gene calls are TRBV15 and TRBJ2-2; D possibly corresponds to TRBD1 (5 bases). In germline, CDR1 is LNHNV, CDR2 YYDKDF (reference sequence). The CDR3 runs to 14 residues. V was cut by 8 bases and J by 10 bases, with 20 bases left in between.

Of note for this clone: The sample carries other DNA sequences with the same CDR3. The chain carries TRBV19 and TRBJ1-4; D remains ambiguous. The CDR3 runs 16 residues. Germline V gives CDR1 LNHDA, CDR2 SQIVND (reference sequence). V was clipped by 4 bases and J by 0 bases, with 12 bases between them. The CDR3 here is CASSSLGRATNEKLFF. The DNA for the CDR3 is TGTGCCAGTAGTAGTCTTGGGCGTGCAACTAATGAAAAACTGTTTTTT.

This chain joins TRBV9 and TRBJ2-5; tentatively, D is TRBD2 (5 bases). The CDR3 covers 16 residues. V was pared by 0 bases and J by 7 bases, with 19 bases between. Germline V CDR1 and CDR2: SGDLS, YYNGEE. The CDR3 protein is CASSVEVAGISGTQYF. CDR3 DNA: TGTGCCAGCAGCGTAGAGGTGGCGGGCATTTCAGGGACCCAGTACTTC.

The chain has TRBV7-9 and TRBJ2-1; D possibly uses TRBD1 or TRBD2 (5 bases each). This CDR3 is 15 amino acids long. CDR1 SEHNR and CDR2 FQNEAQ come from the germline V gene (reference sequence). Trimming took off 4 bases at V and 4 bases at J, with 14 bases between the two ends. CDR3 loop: CASSSRAGAYNEQFF. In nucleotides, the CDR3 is TGTGCCAGCAGCTCCCGGGCCGGGGCGTACAATGAGCAGTTCTTC.

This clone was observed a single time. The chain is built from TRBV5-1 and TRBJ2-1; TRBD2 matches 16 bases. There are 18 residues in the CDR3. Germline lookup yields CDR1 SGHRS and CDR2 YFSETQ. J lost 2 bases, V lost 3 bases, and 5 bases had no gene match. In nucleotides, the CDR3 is TGCGCCAGCAGCTCGCCCGGGACTAGCGGGAGGGCCTACAATGAGCAGTTCTTC. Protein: CASSSPGTSGRAYNEQFF.

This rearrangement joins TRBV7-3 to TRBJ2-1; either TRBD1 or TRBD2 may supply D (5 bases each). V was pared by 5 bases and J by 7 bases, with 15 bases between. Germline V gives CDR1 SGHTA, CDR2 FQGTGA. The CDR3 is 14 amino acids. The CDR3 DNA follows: TGTGCCAGCAGCCTCGGACTTTCAGGGAATGAGCAGTTCTTC. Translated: CASSLGLSGNEQFF.

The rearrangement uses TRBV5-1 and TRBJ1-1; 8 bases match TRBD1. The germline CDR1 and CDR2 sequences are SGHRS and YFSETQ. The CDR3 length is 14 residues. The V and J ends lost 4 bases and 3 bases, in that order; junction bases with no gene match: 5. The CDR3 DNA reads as TGCGCCAGCAGCCCTACAGGGGGGGACACTGAAGCTTTCTTT. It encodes CASSPTGGDTEAFF.

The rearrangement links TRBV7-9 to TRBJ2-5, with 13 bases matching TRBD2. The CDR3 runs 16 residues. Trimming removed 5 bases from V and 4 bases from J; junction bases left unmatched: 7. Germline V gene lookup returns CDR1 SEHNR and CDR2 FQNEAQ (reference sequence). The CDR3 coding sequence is TGTGCCAGCAGCCCCAGACGGACTAGCGGGGGAGAGACCCAGTACTTC. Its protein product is CASSPRRTSGGETQYF.

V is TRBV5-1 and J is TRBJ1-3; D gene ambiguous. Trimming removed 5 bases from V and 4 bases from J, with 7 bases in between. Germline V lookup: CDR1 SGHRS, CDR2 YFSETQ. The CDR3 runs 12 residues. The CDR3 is CASRDVGNTIYF. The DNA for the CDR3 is TGCGCCAGCAGAGATGTGGGAAACACCATATATTTT.

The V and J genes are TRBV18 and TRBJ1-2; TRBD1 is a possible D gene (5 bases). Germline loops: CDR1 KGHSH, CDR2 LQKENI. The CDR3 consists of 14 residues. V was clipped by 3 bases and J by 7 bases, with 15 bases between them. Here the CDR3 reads CASSPGTVEGGYTF. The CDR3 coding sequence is TGTGCCAGCTCACCTGGGACCGTCGAGGGTGGCTACACCTTC. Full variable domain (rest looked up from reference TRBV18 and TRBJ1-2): NAGVMQNPRHLVRRRGQEARLRCSPMKGHSHVYWYRQLPEEGLKFMVYLQKENIIDESGMPKERFSAEFPKEGPSILRIQQVVRGDSAAYFCASSPGTVEGGYTFGSGTRLTVV.

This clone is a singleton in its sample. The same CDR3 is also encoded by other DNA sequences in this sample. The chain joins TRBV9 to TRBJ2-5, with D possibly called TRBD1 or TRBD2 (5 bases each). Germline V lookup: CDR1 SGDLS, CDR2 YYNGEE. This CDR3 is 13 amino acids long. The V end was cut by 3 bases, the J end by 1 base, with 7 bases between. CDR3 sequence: CASSGGPQETQYF. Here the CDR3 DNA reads TGTGCCAGCAGCGGGGGACCCCAAGAGACCCAGTACTTC.

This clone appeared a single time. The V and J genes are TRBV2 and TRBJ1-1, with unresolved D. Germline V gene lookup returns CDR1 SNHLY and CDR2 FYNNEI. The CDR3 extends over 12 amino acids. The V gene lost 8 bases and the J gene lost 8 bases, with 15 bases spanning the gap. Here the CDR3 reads CASSVAGNEAFF. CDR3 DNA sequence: TGTGCCAGCTCGGTCGCAGGAAACGAAGCTTTCTTT.

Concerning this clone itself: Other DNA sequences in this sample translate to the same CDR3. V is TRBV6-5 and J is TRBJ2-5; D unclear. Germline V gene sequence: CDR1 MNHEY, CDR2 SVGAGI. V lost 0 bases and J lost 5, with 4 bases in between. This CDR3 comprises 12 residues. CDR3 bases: TGTGCCAGCAGTTACTCGCGTGAGACCCAGTACTTC. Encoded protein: CASSYSRETQYF.

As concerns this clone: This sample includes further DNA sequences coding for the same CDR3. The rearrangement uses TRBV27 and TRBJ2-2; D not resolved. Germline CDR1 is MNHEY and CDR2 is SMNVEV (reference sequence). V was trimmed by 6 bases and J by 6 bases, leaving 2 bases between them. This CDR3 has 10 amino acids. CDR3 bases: TGTGCCAGCAGAGCCGGGGAGCTGTTTTTT. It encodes CASRAGELFF.

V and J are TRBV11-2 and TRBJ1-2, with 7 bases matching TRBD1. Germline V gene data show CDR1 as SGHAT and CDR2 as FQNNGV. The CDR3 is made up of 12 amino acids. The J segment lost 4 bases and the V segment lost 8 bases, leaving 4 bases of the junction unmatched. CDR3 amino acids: CASGSGGYGYTF. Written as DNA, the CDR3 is TGTGCCAGCGGGTCAGGGGGCTATGGCTACACCTTC.